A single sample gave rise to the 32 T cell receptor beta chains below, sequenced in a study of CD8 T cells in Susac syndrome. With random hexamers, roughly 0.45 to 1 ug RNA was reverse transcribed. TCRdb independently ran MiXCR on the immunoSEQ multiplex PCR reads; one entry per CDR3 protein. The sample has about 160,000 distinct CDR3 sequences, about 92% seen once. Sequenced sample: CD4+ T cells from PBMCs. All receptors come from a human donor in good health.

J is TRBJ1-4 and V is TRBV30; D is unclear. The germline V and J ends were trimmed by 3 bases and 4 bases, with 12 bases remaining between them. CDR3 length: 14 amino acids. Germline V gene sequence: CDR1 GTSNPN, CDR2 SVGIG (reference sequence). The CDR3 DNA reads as TGTGCCTGGAGCCCGGGGTTAGGTAATGAAAAACTGTTTTTT. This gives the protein CAWSPGLGNEKLFF.

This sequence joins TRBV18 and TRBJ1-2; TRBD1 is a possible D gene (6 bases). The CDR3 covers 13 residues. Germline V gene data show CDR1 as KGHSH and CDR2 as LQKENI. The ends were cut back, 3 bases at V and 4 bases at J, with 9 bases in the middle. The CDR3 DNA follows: TGTGCCAGCTCACCGGACAGTTCCTATGGCTACACCTTC. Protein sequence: CASSPDSSYGYTF.

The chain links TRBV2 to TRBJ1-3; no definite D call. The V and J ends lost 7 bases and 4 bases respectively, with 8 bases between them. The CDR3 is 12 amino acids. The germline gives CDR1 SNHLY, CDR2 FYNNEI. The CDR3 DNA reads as TGTGCCAGCACTGCTCAGGGAAACACCATATATTTT. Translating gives CASTAQGNTIYF.

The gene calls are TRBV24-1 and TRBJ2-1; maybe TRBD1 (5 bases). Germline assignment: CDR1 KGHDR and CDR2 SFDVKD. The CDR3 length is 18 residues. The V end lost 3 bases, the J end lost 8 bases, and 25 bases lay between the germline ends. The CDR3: CATSDPASRLGRLDEQFF. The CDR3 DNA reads TGTGCCACCAGTGATCCTGCGTCCAGGTTGGGGCGGTTGGATGAGCAGTTCTTC.

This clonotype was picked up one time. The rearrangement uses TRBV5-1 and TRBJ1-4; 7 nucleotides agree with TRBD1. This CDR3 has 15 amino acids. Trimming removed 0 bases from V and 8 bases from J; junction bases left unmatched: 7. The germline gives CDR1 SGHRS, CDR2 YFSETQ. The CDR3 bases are TGCGCCAGCAGCTTGGGACAGGGAGCTCGCGAAAAACTGTTTTTT. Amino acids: CASSLGQGAREKLFF.

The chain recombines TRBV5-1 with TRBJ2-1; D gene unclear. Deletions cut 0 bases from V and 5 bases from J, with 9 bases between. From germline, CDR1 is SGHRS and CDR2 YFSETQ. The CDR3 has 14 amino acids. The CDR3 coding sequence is TGCGCCAGCAGCTTGGACAGACGAAACAATGAGCAGTTCTTC. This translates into CASSLDRRNNEQFF.

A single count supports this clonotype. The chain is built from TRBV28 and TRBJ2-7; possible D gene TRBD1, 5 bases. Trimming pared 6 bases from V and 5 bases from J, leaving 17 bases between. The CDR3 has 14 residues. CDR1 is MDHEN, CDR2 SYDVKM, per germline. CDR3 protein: CASSKKYRYDEQYF. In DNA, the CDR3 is TGTGCCAGCAGCAAAAAATACAGGTACGACGAGCAGTACTTC.

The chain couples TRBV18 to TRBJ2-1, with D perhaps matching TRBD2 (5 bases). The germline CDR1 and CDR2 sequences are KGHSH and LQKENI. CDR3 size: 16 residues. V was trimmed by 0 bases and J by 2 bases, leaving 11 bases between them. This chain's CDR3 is CASSPPGVLTYNEQFF. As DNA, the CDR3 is TGTGCCAGCTCACCACCCGGGGTACTAACCTACAATGAGCAGTTCTTC.

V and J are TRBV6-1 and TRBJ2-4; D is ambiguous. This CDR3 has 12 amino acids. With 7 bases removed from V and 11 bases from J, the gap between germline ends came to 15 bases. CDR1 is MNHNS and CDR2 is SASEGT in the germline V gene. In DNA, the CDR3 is TGTGCCAGCATTGGACGGATGGACGTTCAGTACTTC. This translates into CASIGRMDVQYF.

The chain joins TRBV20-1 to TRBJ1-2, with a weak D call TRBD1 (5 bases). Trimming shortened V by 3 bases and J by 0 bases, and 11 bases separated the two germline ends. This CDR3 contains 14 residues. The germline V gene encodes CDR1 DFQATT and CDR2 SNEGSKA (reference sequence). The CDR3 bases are TGCAGTGCTAGTTTAACGACAGCTAACTATGGCTACACCTTC. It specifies CSASLTTANYGYTF.

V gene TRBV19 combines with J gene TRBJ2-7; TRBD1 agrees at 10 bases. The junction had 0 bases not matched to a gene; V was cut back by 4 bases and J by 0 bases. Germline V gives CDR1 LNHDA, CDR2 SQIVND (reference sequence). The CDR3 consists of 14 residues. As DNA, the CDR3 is TGTGCCAGTAGTAGGGACAGGGGCTCCTACGAGCAGTACTTC. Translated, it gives CASSRDRGSYEQYF.

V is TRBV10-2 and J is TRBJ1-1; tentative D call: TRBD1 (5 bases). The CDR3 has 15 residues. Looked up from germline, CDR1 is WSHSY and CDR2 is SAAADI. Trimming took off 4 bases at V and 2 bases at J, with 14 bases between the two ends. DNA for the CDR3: TGCGCCAGCAGTGCCCGGGGCCCTTTTAACACTGAAGCTTTCTTT. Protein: CASSARGPFNTEAFF.

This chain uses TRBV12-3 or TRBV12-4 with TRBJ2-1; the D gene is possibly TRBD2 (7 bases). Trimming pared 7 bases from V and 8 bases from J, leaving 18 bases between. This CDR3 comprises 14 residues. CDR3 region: CASTPRWGGDEQFF. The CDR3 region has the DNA TGTGCCAGCACTCCTAGGTGGGGGGGCGATGAGCAGTTCTTC.

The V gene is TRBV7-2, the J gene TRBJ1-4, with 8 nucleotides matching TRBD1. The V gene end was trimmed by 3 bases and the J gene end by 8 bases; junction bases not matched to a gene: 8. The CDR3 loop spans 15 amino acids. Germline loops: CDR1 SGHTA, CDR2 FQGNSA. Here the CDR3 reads CASSLIGQGGEKLFF. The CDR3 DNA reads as TGTGCCAGCAGCTTGATCGGACAGGGTGGGGAAAAACTGTTTTTT.

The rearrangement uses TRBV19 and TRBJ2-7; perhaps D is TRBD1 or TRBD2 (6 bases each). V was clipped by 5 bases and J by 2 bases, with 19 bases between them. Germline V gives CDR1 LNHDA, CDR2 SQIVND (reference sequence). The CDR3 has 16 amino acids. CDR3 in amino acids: CASSLSEGTPTYEQYF. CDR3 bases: TGTGCCAGTAGTCTCTCGGAGGGGACACCGACCTACGAGCAGTACTTC.

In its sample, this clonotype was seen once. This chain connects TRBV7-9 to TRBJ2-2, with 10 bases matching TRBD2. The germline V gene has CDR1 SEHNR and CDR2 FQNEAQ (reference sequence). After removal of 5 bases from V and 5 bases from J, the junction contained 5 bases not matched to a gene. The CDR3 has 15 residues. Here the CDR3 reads CASSQGLASTGELFF. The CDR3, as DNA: TGTGCCAGCAGCCAGGGACTAGCGTCTACCGGGGAGCTGTTTTTT. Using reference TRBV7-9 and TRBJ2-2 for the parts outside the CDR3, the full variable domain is DTGVSQNPRHKITKRGQNVTFRCDPISEHNRLYWYRQTLGQGPEFLTYFQNEAQLEKSRLLSDRFSAERPKGSFSTLEIQRTEQGDSAMYLCASSQGLASTGELFFGEGSRLTVL.

CDR3 coding DNA: TGCAGTGCTAGAGACCGCGGCACCCGGGGGAATAATTCACCCCTCCACTTT. It specifies CSARDRGTRGNNSPLHF. The rearrangement links TRBV20-1 to TRBJ1-6; possibly TRBD1 for D (5 bases). V lost 0 bases to trimming and J lost 5 bases, with 17 bases between them. This CDR3 is 17 amino acids long. Germline-derived CDR1 and CDR2 are DFQATT and SNEGSKA (reference sequence).

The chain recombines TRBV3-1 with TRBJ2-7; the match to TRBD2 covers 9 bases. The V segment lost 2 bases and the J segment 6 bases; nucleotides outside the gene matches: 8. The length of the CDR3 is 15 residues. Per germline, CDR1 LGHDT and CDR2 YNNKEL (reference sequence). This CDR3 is CASSQSTSGYSEQYF. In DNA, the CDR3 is TGTGCCAGCAGCCAAAGTACTAGCGGGTACAGCGAGCAGTACTTC.

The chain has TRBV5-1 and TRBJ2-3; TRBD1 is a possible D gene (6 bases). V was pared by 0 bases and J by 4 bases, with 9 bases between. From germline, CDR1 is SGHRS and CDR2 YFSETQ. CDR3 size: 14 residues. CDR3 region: CASSLEGGSDTQYF. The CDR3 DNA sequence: TGCGCCAGCAGCTTGGAAGGGGGATCAGATACGCAGTATTTT.

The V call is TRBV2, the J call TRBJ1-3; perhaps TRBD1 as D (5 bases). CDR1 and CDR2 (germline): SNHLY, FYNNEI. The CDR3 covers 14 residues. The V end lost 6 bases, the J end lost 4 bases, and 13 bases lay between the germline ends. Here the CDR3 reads CASRAPGAGNTIYF. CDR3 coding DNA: TGTGCCAGCAGAGCTCCCGGGGCCGGAAACACCATATATTTT. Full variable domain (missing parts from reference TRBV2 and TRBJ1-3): EPEVTQTPSHQVTQMGQEVILRCVPISNHLYFYWYRQILGQKVEFLVSFYNNEISEKSEIFDDQFSVERPDGSNFTLKIRSTKLEDSAMYFCASRAPGAGNTIYFGEGSWLTVV.

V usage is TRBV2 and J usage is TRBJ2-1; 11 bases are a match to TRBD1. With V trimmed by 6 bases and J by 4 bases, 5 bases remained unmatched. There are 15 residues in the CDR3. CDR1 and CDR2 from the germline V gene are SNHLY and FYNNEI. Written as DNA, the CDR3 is TGTGCCAGCAGCGGGGACAGGGGGGTTTACAATGAGCAGTTCTTC. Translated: CASSGDRGVYNEQFF. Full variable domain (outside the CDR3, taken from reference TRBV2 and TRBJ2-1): EPEVTQTPSHQVTQMGQEVILRCVPISNHLYFYWYRQILGQKVEFLVSFYNNEISEKSEIFDDQFSVERPDGSNFTLKIRSTKLEDSAMYFCASSGDRGVYNEQFFGPGTRLTVL.

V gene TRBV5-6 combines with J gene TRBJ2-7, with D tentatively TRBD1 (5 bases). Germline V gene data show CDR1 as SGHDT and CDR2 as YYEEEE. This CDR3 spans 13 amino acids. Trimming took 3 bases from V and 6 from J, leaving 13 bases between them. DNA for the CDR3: TGTGCCAGCAGCTCTGTTGTGGGGCGCGAGCAGTACTTC. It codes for CASSSVVGREQYF.

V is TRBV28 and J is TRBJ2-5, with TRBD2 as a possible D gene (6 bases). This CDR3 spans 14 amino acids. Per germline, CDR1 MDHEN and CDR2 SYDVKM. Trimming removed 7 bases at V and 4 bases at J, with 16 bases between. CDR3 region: CASTSLAGGETQYF. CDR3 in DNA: TGTGCCAGCACCTCCCTTGCCGGGGGAGAGACCCAGTACTTC.

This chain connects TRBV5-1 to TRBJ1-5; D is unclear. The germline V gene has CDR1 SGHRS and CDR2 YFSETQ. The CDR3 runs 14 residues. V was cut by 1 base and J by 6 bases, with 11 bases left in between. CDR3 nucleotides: TGCGCCAGCAGCTTGAACCTCCGGGGTCAGCCCCAGCATTTT. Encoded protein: CASSLNLRGQPQHF.

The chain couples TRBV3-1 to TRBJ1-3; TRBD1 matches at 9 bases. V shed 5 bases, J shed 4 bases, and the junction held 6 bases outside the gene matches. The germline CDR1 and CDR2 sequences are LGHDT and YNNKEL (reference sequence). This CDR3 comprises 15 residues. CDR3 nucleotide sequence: TGTGCCAGCAGCGCAACCGGGACAGGGGGAAACACCATATATTTT. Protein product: CASSATGTGGNTIYF.

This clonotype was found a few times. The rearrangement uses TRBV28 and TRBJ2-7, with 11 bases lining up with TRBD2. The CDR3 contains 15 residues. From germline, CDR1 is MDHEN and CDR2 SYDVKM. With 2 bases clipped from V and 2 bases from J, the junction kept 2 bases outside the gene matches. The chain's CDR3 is CASSLGTSGTYEQYF. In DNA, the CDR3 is TGTGCCAGCAGTTTAGGGACTAGCGGCACCTACGAGCAGTACTTC.

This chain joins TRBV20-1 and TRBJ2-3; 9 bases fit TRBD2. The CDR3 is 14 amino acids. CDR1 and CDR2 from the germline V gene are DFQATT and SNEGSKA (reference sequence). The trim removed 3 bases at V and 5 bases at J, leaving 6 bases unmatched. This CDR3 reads CSASFSGRIDTQYF. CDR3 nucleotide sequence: TGCAGTGCTAGCTTTAGCGGGAGAATAGATACGCAGTATTTT.

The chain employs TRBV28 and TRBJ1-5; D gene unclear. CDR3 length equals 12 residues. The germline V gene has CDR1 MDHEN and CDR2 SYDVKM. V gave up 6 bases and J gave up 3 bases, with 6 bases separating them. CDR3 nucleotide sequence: TGTGCCAGCAGGGATAACAATCAGCCCCAGCATTTT. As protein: CASRDNNQPQHF.

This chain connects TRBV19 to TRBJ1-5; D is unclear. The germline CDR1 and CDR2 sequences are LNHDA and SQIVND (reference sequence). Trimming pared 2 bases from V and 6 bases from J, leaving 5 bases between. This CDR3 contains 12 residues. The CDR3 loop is CASSIPPQPQHF. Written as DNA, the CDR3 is TGTGCCAGTAGTATACCCCCTCAGCCCCAGCATTTT.

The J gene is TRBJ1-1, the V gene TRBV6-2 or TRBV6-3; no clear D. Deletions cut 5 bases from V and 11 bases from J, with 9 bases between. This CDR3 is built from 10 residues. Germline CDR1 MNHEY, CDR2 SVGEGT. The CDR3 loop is CASSDRRAFF. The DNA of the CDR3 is TGTGCCAGCAGTGACCGAAGGGCTTTCTTT.

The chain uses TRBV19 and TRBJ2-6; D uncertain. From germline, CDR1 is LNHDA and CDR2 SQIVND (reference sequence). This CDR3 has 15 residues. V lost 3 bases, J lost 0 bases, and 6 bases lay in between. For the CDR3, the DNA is TGTGCCAGTAGTATGCAGCACTCTGGGGCCAACGTCCTGACTTTC. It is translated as CASSMQHSGANVLTF.

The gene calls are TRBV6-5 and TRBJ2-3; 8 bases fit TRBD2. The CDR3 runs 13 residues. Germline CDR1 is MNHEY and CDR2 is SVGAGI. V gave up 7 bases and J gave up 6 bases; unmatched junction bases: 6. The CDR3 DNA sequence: TGTGCCAGCACCCACGGGGGGGTTGATACGCAGTATTTT. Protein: CASTHGGVDTQYF.